The clone carrying this TCR beta chain was counted only a few times. No antigen is known for it. A much bigger clone sits one base away, suggesting this may be a read error. This CDR3 is 13 amino acids long. Per the germline V gene, CDR1 is SQVTM and CDR2 is ANQGSEA. V was cut by 4 bases and J by 1 base, with 7 bases left in between. The TCR beta libraries were generated through quantitative 5'-RACE incorporating molecular barcodes. TCRdb independently ran MiXCR on the 5' RACE reads; one entry per CDR3 protein. The repertoire holds 700,000 or so distinct CDR3 sequences, with over 15% as singletons. This record comes from a study of CD8 T cells in ankylosing spondylitis. Study-level results: Fewer than ten highly homologous variants made up a TCR beta motif that seemed to typify ankylosing spondylitis blood. From matched ankylosing spondylitis synovial fluid, disease-linked clones were reportedly recovered at significantly enriched levels. CD8+ by phenotype, disease-linked clones were relatively rare in peripheral blood.

The receptor was isolated from a male donor with ankylosing spondylitis. The V gene is TRBV29-1, the J gene TRBJ2-2; no clear D gene. Sequenced sample: blood, either unsorted or a sorted T cell fraction (not recorded which). The CDR3 sequence: CSVVTGNTGELFF. The CDR3 DNA reads as TGCAGCGTTGTAACGGGGAACACCGGGGAGCTGTTTTTT.